This T cell receptor (beta chain) was sequenced during a study of blood T cells in healthy people across ages. V lost 7 bases and J lost 5, with 6 bases in between. The germline V gene has CDR1 SQVTM and CDR2 ANQGSEA. The CDR3 contains 10 residues. Primers used in a second PCR of roughly 7 to 12 cycles were a sample-barcoded 5' primer and a J-beta primer mix. Each cDNA molecule carried a tag from a template-switch adaptor that contained 12 random nucleotides. Sequencing recovered at least 2.5 million CDR3-containing paired-end reads from each sample. TCRdb reprocessed the 5' RACE reads with MiXCR, giving one entry per CDR3 protein. The sample has hundreds of thousands of distinct CDR3 sequences, more than 50% seen once.

The chain employs TRBV29-1 and TRBJ2-1; D call uncertain. The sample was blood. This TCR was sampled from a man aged 35-49 years in good health. CDR3 in amino acids: CSGSHNEQFF. The CDR3 coding sequence is TGCAGCGGGTCCCACAATGAGCAGTTCTTC.